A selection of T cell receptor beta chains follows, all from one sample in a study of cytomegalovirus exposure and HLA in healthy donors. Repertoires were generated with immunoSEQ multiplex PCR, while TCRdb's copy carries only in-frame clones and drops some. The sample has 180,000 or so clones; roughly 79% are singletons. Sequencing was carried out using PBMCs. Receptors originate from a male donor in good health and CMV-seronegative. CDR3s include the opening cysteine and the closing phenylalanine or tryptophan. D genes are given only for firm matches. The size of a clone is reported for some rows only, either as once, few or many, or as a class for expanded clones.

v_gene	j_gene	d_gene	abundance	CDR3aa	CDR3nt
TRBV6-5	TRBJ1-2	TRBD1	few	CASSSVTGNFNYGYTF	TGTGCCAGCAGTTCAGTGACAGGGAACTTTAACTATGGCTACACCTTC
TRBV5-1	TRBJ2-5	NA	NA	CASSLYPLGETQYF	TGCGCCAGCAGCTTGTACCCGCTCGGAGAGACCCAGTACTTC
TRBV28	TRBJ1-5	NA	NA	CASSLGGALRPQHF	TGTGCCAGCAGTTTGGGGGGGGCTTTGAGGCCCCAGCATTTT
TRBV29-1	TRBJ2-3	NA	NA	CSVAQGLGRTDTQYF	TGCAGCGTTGCCCAGGGCCTAGGACGCACAGATACGCAGTATTTT
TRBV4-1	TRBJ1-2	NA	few	CASSQAVHLVTRMGGGYTF	TGCGCCAGCAGCCAAGCTGTCCATCTAGTAACCAGAATGGGTGGTGGCTACACCTTC
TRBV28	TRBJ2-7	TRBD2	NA	CASTPLAEGFYEQYF	TGTGCCAGCACCCCACTAGCGGAGGGGTTCTACGAGCAGTACTTC
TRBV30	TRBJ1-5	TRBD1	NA	CAWKGQGNQPQHF	TGTGCCTGGAAAGGACAGGGGAATCAGCCCCAGCATTTT
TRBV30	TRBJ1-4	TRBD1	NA	CAGDRGGEKLFF	TGTGCCGGCGACAGGGGTGGTGAAAAACTGTTTTTT
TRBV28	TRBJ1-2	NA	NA	CASSFYRSYGYTF	TGTGCCAGCAGTTTCTACAGAAGCTATGGCTACACCTTC
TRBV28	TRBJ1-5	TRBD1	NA	CASSLRTGGNQPQHF	TGTGCCAGCAGTTTACGGACAGGGGGCAATCAGCCCCAGCATTTT
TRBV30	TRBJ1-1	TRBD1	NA	CAWLGQLNTEAFF	TGTGCCTGGCTGGGACAGTTAAACACTGAAGCTTTCTTT
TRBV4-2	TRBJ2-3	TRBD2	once	CASSQDAASGGADTQYF	TGTGCCAGCAGCCAAGACGCGGCTAGCGGGGGGGCCGATACGCAGTATTTT
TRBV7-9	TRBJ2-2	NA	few	CASSLGRRAGLIELFF	TGTGCCAGCAGCTTGGGAAGGAGGGCAGGTTTGATAGAGCTGTTTTTT
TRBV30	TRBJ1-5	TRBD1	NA	CAWRGQGALGNQPQHF	TGTGCCTGGAGGGGACAGGGGGCGTTGGGCAATCAGCCCCAGCATTTT
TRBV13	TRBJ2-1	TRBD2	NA	CASSVWAGTSGSYNEQFF	TGTGCCAGCAGCGTTTGGGCCGGGACTAGCGGGAGTTACAATGAGCAGTTCTTC
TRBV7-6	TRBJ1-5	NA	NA	CASSMGAQGSNQPQHF	TGTGCCAGCAGCATGGGGGCGCAGGGCAGCAATCAGCCCCAGCATTTT
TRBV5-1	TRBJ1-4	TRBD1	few	CASSLGQGGEKLFF	TGCGCCAGCAGCTTGGGACAGGGTGGTGAAAAACTGTTTTTT
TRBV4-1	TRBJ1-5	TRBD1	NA	CASSQTTGGAQPQHF	TGCGCCAGCAGCCAAACAACAGGGGGGGCTCAGCCCCAGCATTTT
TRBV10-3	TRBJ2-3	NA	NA	CAITAGGTDTQYF	TGTGCCATCACGGCCGGAGGCACAGATACGCAGTATTTT
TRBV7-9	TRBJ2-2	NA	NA	CASSDPRRLQNTGELFF	TGTGCCAGCAGCGATCCCCGGCGGCTACAAAACACCGGGGAGCTGTTTTTT
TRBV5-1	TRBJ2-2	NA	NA	CASSLGLYTGELFF	TGCGCCAGCAGCCTGGGACTCTACACCGGGGAGCTGTTTTTT
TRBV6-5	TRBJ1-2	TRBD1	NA	CATSPGQNYGYTF	TGTGCCACTTCTCCGGGACAGAACTATGGCTACACCTTC
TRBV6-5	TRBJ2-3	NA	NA	CASSYLLGDTQYF	TGTGCCAGCAGTTACCTACTCGGAGATACGCAGTATTTT
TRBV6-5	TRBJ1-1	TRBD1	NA	CASRWTGGKAEAFF	TGTGCCAGCAGGTGGACAGGCGGTAAGGCTGAAGCTTTCTTT
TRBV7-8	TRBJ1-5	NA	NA	CASSLVNNQPQHF	TGTGCCAGCAGCTTAGTAAACAATCAGCCCCAGCATTTT
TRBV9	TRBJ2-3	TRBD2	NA	CASSRGASGVNTDTQYF	TGTGCCAGCAGCCGGGGGGCTAGCGGGGTTAACACAGATACGCAGTATTTT